The following is a T cell receptor beta chain sequence with its context. This entry is derived from a study of blood T cell repertoires in COVID-19. The table came from immunoSEQ multiplex PCR; TCRdb's copy has only in-frame clones and leaves some out. The sample includes approximately 400,000 clones, 80% to 95% of them seen just once. The sample was PBMCs or T cells enriched from blood (not recorded which). This clonotype was obtained from a middle-aged woman who had been exposed to COVID-19.

CDR3 sequence (DNA): TGTGCCAGCAGTCTGACGGGGGGTGGCAATTCACCCCTCCACTTT. Amino acid sequence: CASSLTGGGNSPLHF. V is TRBV2 and J is TRBJ1-6, with a weak D call TRBD1 (5 bases). This CDR3 contains 15 residues. The V end lost 5 bases, the J end lost 7 bases, and 15 bases lay between the germline ends. Germline V gene lookup returns CDR1 SNHLY and CDR2 FYNNEI.